This T cell receptor (beta chain) was observed in a study of cytomegalovirus exposure and HLA in healthy donors. General study points: An analysis was carried out later, and it reportedly showed fewer N-insertions in an Asian-associated ancestry cluster than the approximately 710-donor mean.

PCR primers comprised 60 Vbeta and 13 Jbeta primers. TCRdb's table, derived via immunoSEQ multiplex PCR, lists solely in-frame clones and lacks some. The sample lists fewer than 200,000 clones, more than 70% occurring once. Points on this clone: Antigen: not known.

The germline CDR1 and CDR2 sequences are SGHTA and FQGTGA. The CDR3 length is 15 residues. The V segment lost 5 bases and the J segment 4 bases; nucleotides outside the gene matches: 10. The sequenced sample was PBMCs. The genes are TRBV7-3 and TRBJ2-7; 8 nucleotides align to TRBD2. This clonotype originated in a male donor in good health and CMV-seronegative. The chain's CDR3 is CASSKYSGGTYEQYF. The CDR3 DNA is TGTGCCAGCAGCAAATACAGCGGGGGAACGTACGAGCAGTACTTC.